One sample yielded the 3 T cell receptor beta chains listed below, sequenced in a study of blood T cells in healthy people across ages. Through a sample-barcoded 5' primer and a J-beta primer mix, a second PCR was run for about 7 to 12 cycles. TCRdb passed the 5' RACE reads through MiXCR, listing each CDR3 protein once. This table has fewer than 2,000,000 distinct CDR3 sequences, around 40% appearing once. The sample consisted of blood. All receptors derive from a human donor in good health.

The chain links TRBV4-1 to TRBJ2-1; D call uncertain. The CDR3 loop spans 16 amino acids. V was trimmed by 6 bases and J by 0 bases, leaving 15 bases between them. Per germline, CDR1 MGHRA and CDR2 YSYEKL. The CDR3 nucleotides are TGCGCCAGCAGAGGGAACCCAACACTCTCCTACAATGAGCAGTTCTTC. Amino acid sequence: CASRGNPTLSYNEQFF.

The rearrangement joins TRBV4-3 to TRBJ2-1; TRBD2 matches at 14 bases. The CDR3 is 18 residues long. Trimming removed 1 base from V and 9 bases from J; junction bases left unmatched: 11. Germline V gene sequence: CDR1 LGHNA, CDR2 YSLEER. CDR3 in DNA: TGCGCCAGCAGCCAAGCCGCCCGACTAGCGGGGGGGCTGGGTGAGCAGTTCTTC. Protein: CASSQAARLAGGLGEQFF.

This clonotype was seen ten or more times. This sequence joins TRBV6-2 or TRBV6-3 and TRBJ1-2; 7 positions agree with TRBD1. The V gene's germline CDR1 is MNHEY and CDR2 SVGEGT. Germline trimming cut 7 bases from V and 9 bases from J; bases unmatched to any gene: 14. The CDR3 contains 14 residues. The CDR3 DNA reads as TGTGCCAGCACCTTACAGGGGAATCCGGTGAGCTACACCTTC. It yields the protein CASTLQGNPVSYTF.